This TCR beta chain was found in a study of T cell responses to AZD1222 COVID-19 vaccine. Method: immunoSEQ multiplex PCR; TCRdb's copy keeps in-frame clones and lacks some. The table has about 94,000 clones, around 89% seen once. Germline V gene data show CDR1 as SGHTS and CDR2 as YDEGEE. The CDR3 is 11 amino acids. Between the trimmed V and J ends, which lost 0 bases and 7 bases, there was a span of 4 bases. This chain connects TRBV5-8 to TRBJ1-1, with D uncertain. This clonotype was sampled from an adult who received the AZD1222 COVID-19 vaccine. The source was peripheral blood, collected 28 days after the second AZD1222 dose. The DNA for the CDR3 is TGTGCCAGCAGCTTGGGACTTGAAGCTTTCTTT. Amino acids: CASSLGLEAFF.